This TCR beta chain was profiled in a study of radiation and T cells in renal cell carcinoma. Overall study: Nephrectomy followed 15 Gy stereotactic body radiation by 4 weeks.

Concerning this clone: The antigen is undetermined. This sample includes further DNA sequences coding for the same CDR3.

Germline lookup yields CDR1 LNHNV and CDR2 YYDKDF (reference sequence). The ends were cut back, 5 bases at V and 6 bases at J, with 11 bases in the middle. CDR3 length: 13 amino acids. Clones were read by immunoSEQ multiplex PCR, and TCRdb kept only the in-frame ones, dropping some. The repertoire has tens of thousands of clones, over 70% of them found once; the top ten carry under 7.5%. Study conclusions and caveats: From baseline, blood top tumor clonotypes peaked at 2 weeks post-radiation.

Time point here: baseline pretreatment blood. The sample's treatment: 15 Gy SBRT to primary tumor, nephrectomy 4 weeks later. Clear cell pathology was present in this patient's renal cell carcinoma. The receptor was derived from a man in his 60s with renal cell carcinoma. The rearrangement uses TRBV15 and TRBJ1-3; D is unclear. This material consisted of blood, taken from a patient whose treatment included radiotherapy and nephrectomy. The CDR3 DNA reads TGTGCCACCAGCCATGGGTGGGAAAACACCATATATTTT. Amino acid sequence: CATSHGWENTIYF.